The clone carrying this T cell receptor beta chain appeared a few times. Its antigen remains unknown. It was RNA transcripts that yielded the amplified TCR beta CDR3 regions. Initially, a first-round RT-PCR of the TCR CDR3 employed the HTBI primer set. Using its own MiXCR run on the multiplex PCR reads, TCRdb lists one record per CDR3 protein. The sample has under 650,000 distinct CDR3 sequences, 15% to 20% seen once; the top ten hold approximately 3.9%. CDR1 and CDR2 from the germline V gene are SGHRS and YFSETQ. The CDR3 is made up of 15 amino acids. V trimming: 5 bases; J trimming: 5 bases; junction bases outside the gene matches: 7. This entry comes from a study of T cells in Graves' hyperthyroidism and ophthalmopathy. Whole-study findings and limits: With a median lead of roughly 6.8 months before onset, the model predicted ophthalmopathy. Among thyroid clonotypes expanded above 0.001, most also appeared in blood.

About 10 ml fresh peripheral blood yielded the PBMCs. Sequencing input: blood. This rearrangement joins TRBV5-1 to TRBJ1-5, with TRBD1 matching 10 bases. This clonotype was obtained from a woman aged 25 to 45 with Graves' hyperthyroidism. Here the CDR3 reads CASRPTGGEDQPQHF. The CDR3 DNA is TGCGCCAGCAGACCGACAGGGGGCGAGGATCAGCCCCAGCATTTT.